This is a list of T cell receptor beta chains from one sample in a study of cytomegalovirus exposure and HLA in healthy donors. TCRdb keeps only in-frame clones here, not all; method: immunoSEQ multiplex PCR. The table for this sample gives 130,000 or so clones. Specimen: PBMCs. These receptor sequences come from a young woman in good health and CMV-seronegative. CDR3s include the opening cysteine and the closing phenylalanine or tryptophan. Each record gives: D gene, V gene, clone size, J gene, CDR3 DNA, CDR3 protein. A D gene is named only where the DNA matches it firmly. A clone size is listed for some rows: how often the clone was seen (once, few, many), or a class if it is expanded.

>NA|TRBV5-8|NA|TRBJ2-1
TGTGCCAGCAGCTTGGCACAGGGCTCCTACAATGAGCAGTTCTTC
CASSLAQGSYNEQFF
>TRBD2|TRBV5-1|NA|TRBJ2-1
TGCGCCAGCAGCCAAACTAGCGGCTCCTACAATGAGCAGTTCTTC
CASSQTSGSYNEQFF
>TRBD1|TRBV7-8|NA|TRBJ1-2
TGTGCCAGCAGCTTAGCTTGGGGACAGGGGGACGGCTACACCTTC
CASSLAWGQGDGYTF
>TRBD2|TRBV10-3|NA|TRBJ2-3
TGTGCCATCAGTGCCGGGATCACTAGCGGTACAGATACGCAGTATTTT
CAISAGITSGTDTQYF
>TRBD1|TRBV29-1|NA|TRBJ1-5
TGCAGCGTTGGACAGGGAAAGGGTCAGCCCCAGCATTTT
CSVGQGKGQPQHF
>TRBD1|TRBV6-5|NA|TRBJ2-5
TGTGCCAGCAGTTCCCTGGCGTGGACAGGGAAGGAGACCCAGTACTTC
CASSSLAWTGKETQYF
>TRBD1|TRBV7-2|NA|TRBJ2-2
TGTGCCAGCAGCAAAGGACAGGGGCTGAACACCGGGGAGCTGTTTTTT
CASSKGQGLNTGELFF
>NA|TRBV4-2|NA|TRBJ1-3
TGTGCCAGCAGCCAAGAGAGCTCTGGAAACACCATATATTTT
CASSQESSGNTIYF
>TRBD2|TRBV6-4|NA|TRBJ2-1
TGTGCCAGCAGTGACTCTCAAGCGGGAGAGTGGGGTGAGCAGTTCTTC
CASSDSQAGEWGEQFF
>NA|TRBV11-2|NA|TRBJ1-2
TGTGCCAGCAGCTTGTCCTGGGGGGGAGATGGCTACACCTTC
CASSLSWGGDGYTF
>TRBD2|TRBV30|NA|TRBJ2-1
TGTGCCTGGAGGGGGACTAGCGCGGGACCTATCAATGAGCAGTTCTTC
CAWRGTSAGPINEQFF
>TRBD1|TRBV4-1|NA|TRBJ2-2
TGCGCCAGCAGCCGAGAACCAGGACAGGGTGACACCGGGGAGCTGTTTTTT
CASSREPGQGDTGELFF
>NA|TRBV5-8|NA|TRBJ1-5
TGTGCCAGCACCCCAGACGGGGTGGGAAGCAACCAGCCCCAGCATTTT
CASTPDGVGSNQPQHF
>TRBD2|TRBV7-2|NA|TRBJ2-3
TGTGCCAGCAGCCGACTAGCGGGAGGTGTGGATACGCAGTATTTT
CASSRLAGGVDTQYF
>NA|TRBV25-1|NA|TRBJ1-2
TGTGCCAGCAGTGAATATTATCTCGGGACGGGACAAGGCTACACCTTC
CASSEYYLGTGQGYTF
>NA|TRBV7-9|NA|TRBJ1-3
TGTGCCAGCAGCTTAGATGGGGGCGCAAGGTCTGGAAACACCATATATTTT
CASSLDGGARSGNTIYF
>NA|TRBV30|NA|TRBJ1-1
TGTGCCTGGAGAGACAGTTTAATGAACACTGAAGCTTTCTTT
CAWRDSLMNTEAFF
>NA|TRBV5-1|NA|TRBJ2-7
TGCGCCAGCAGCTTGGGTCAGGCCTCCTACGAGCAGTACTTC
CASSLGQASYEQYF
>TRBD2|TRBV6-1|NA|TRBJ2-1
TGTGCCAGCAGTGAAGAGACTAGCGGGAGTGATGAGCAGTTCTTC
CASSEETSGSDEQFF
>TRBD1|TRBV6-1|NA|TRBJ1-2
TGTGCCAGCAGTGGGGACAGCTTCTTTTATGGCTACACCTTC
CASSGDSFFYGYTF
>TRBD2|TRBV27|NA|TRBJ2-3
TGTGCCAGCAGTTTAGAAGGGACTAGCGCTTACACAGATACGCAGTATTTT
CASSLEGTSAYTDTQYF
>NA|TRBV19|NA|TRBJ2-2
TGTGCCAGTAGTATTCTGGACATAGACACCGGGGAGCTGTTTTTT
CASSILDIDTGELFF
>TRBD1|TRBV19|NA|TRBJ1-1
TGTGCCAGTGGACGGACAGGGAACACTGAAGCTTTCTTT
CASGRTGNTEAFF
>TRBD1|TRBV5-3|medium-sized|TRBJ2-3
TGTGCCAGAAGCCACACGCCGGGACAGGGCCGAGAGCTAAGCACAGATACGCAGTATTTT
CARSHTPGQGRELSTDTQYF
>TRBD1|TRBV7-9|NA|TRBJ1-2
TGTGCCAGCAGCTTAGCGGGACAGAATGGCTACACCTTC
CASSLAGQNGYTF
>TRBD2|TRBV7-6|NA|TRBJ2-2
TGTGCCAGCAGCTTAGAGTCCACGCTAGCGGGTACCGGGGAGCTGTTTTTT
CASSLESTLAGTGELFF
>TRBD1|TRBV19|NA|TRBJ1-2
TGTGCCAGTAGTCTTTGGACAGGGGATGGCTATGGCTACACCTTC
CASSLWTGDGYGYTF
>NA|TRBV6-1|NA|TRBJ1-3
TGTGCCAGCAGGGCGGGGCAGGACTCTGGAAACACCATATATTTT
CASRAGQDSGNTIYF
>TRBD1|TRBV7-9|NA|TRBJ2-7
TGTGCCAGCAGCCTTTTAGGGGGACAGGGCTCCTACGAGCAGTACTTC
CASSLLGGQGSYEQYF
>TRBD2|TRBV7-2|NA|TRBJ2-1
TGTGCCAGCAGCTTAGAGGGACTAGCGGGATATGAGCAGTTCTTC
CASSLEGLAGYEQFF
>NA|TRBV10-3|NA|TRBJ1-4
TGTGCCATCAGTGAGTCTGTCGGGGGGCGCATTGAAAAACTGTTTTTT
CAISESVGGRIEKLFF
>TRBD2|TRBV6-5|NA|TRBJ2-3
TGTGCCAGCAGCAACTTTGGTGGGGGGGGAGATACGCAGTATTTT
CASSNFGGGGDTQYF
>NA|TRBV11-2|NA|TRBJ1-2
TGTGCCAGCAGCTCAGGGCTGAGTGGCTACACCTTC
CASSSGLSGYTF
>TRBD1|TRBV6-5|NA|TRBJ2-2
TGTGCCAGCAGCCGACAGGGGTCCACCGGGGAGCTGTTTTTT
CASSRQGSTGELFF
>NA|TRBV5-1|NA|TRBJ1-5
TGCGCCAGCAGCCCGGGGGGGGGCAATCAGCCCCAGCATTTT
CASSPGGGNQPQHF
>NA|TRBV29-1|NA|TRBJ2-7
TGCAGCGTTGATCACGGGAGAGAGCAGTACTTC
CSVDHGREQYF
>NA|TRBV11-3|NA|TRBJ1-1
TGTGCCAGCAGCTTAGATCGAGGAACTGAAGCTTTCTTT
CASSLDRGTEAFF
>NA|TRBV5-5|NA|TRBJ1-5
TGTGCCAGCAGCTTAGGAGCTAATCAGCCCCAGCATTTT
CASSLGANQPQHF
>TRBD1|TRBV5-1|NA|TRBJ1-2
TGCGCCAGCAGCCCGGAGGGACAGGGGGCCTATGGCTACACCTTC
CASSPEGQGAYGYTF
>NA|TRBV7-2|NA|TRBJ1-1
TGTGCCAGCAGCGCACAGGTAGGACAGATTGAAGCTTTCTTT
CASSAQVGQIEAFF
>TRBD1|TRBV11-3|NA|TRBJ2-5
TGTGCCAGCAGCTTAAGCCAGGGGGCGAGGGAGACCCAGTACTTC
CASSLSQGARETQYF
>NA|TRBV7-6|NA|TRBJ1-5
TGTGCCAGCAGCTTTGGAGGCAATCAGCCCCAGCATTTT
CASSFGGNQPQHF
>TRBD1|TRBV5-1|NA|TRBJ2-2
TGCGCCAGCAGCTTGGAGACAGGGGATACCGGGGAGCTGTTTTTT
CASSLETGDTGELFF
>NA|TRBV10-3|NA|TRBJ1-1
TGTGCCATCAGCCAGGACAGAATGAACACTGAAGCTTTCTTT
CAISQDRMNTEAFF
>TRBD2|TRBV25-1|NA|TRBJ2-3
TGTGCCAGCAGTCCTCCCCAACGGGAGGGCACAGATACGCAGTATTTT
CASSPPQREGTDTQYF
>TRBD2|TRBV7-2|NA|TRBJ2-3
TGTGCCAGCAGCCCGGGACTAGGAGCCGCAGATACGCAGTATTTT
CASSPGLGAADTQYF
>TRBD2|TRBV7-2|NA|TRBJ2-1
TGTGCCAGCAGCTTAGGGTTTAGCGGGAGCCACTCCTACAATGAGCAGTTCTTC
CASSLGFSGSHSYNEQFF
>NA|TRBV11-2|NA|TRBJ2-3
TGTGCCAGCAGCTCAGACTCCGGCTACACAGGTACGCAGTATTTT
CASSSDSGYTGTQYF
>NA|TRBV6-1|NA|TRBJ2-7
TGTGCCAGCAGTTGGAGGGGATACGAGCAGTACTTC
CASSWRGYEQYF
>TRBD2|TRBV27|NA|TRBJ2-1
TGTGCCAGCAGACTTCGAGGGACTAGCCCCTACAATGAGCAGTTCTTC
CASRLRGTSPYNEQFF